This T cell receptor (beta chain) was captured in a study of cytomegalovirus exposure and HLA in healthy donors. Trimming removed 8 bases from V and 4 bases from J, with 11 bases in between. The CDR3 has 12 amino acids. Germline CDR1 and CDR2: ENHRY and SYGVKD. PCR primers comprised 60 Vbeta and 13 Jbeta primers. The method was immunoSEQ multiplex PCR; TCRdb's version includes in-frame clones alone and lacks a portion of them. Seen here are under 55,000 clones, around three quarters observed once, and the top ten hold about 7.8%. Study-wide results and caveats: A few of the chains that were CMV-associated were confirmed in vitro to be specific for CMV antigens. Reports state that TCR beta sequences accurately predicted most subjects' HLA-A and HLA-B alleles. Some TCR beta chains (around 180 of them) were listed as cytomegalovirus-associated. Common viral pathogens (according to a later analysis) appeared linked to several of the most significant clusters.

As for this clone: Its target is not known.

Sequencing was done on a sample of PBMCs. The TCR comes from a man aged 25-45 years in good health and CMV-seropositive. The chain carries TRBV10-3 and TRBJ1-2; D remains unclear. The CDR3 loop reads CAIGRNSYGYTF. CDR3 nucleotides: TGTGCCATCGGGAGGAACTCCTATGGCTACACCTTC.